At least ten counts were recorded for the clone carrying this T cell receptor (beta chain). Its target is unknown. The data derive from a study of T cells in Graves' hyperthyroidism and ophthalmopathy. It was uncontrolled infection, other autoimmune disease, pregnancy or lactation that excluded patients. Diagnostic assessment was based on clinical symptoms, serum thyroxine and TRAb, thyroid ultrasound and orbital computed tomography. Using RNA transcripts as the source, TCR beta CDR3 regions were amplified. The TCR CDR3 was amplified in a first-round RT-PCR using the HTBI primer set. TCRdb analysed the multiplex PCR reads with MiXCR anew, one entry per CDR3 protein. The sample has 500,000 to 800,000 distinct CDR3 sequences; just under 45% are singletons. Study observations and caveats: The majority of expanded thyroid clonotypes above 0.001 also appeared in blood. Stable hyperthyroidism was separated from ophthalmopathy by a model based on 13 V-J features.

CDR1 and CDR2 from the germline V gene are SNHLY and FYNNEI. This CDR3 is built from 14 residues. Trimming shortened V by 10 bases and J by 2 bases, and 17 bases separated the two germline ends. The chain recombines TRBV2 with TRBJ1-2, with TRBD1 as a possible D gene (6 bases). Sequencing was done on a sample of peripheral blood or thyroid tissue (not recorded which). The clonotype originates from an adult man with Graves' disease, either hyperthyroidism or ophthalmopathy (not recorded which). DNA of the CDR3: TGTGCCATCCGATCGGGACATCAAAACTATGGCTACACCTTC. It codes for CAIRSGHQNYGYTF.